A single sample gave rise to the 31 T cell receptor beta chains below, sequenced in a study of cytomegalovirus exposure and HLA in healthy donors. The PCR contained 60 Vbeta and 13 Jbeta primers. Generated by immunoSEQ multiplex PCR, the TCRdb table keeps only in-frame clones and is missing some. The profile shows about 170,000 clones, about four fifths of them singletons. The sequenced material came from PBMCs. These receptors came from a woman aged 18-35 years in good health and CMV-seronegative.

V is TRBV14 and J is TRBJ2-1, with 8 bases matching TRBD2. There are 16 residues in the CDR3. Trimming at V came to 4 bases and at J to 8 bases, leaving 13 bases not matched to a gene. Germline CDR1 is SGHDN and CDR2 is FVKESK. This chain's CDR3 is CASSLAGTRIVDEQFF. The CDR3 region has the DNA TGTGCCAGCAGCCTTGCCGGGACTAGGATCGTCGATGAGCAGTTCTTC.

The rearrangement joins TRBV6-5 to TRBJ2-1; 9 nucleotides match TRBD1. The CDR3 is 15 residues long. Trimming cost V 2 bases and J 4 bases; bases outside gene matches: 3. The germline gives CDR1 MNHEY, CDR2 SVGAGI. The CDR3 reads CASSYGTGTYNEQFF. In DNA form, the CDR3 reads TGTGCCAGCAGTTACGGGACAGGGACATACAATGAGCAGTTCTTC.

The chain is built from TRBV11-2 and TRBJ1-3, with D possibly matching TRBD1 (5 bases). V was shortened by 1 base and J by 0 bases, with 10 bases between the two germline ends. This CDR3 comprises 16 residues. Per the germline V gene, CDR1 is SGHAT and CDR2 is FQNNGV. CDR3 amino acids: CASSLGQGFSGNTIYF. As DNA, the CDR3 is TGTGCCAGCAGCTTAGGGCAGGGCTTCTCTGGAAACACCATATATTTT.

The gene calls are TRBV19 and TRBJ1-2, with unresolved D. Trimming cost V 6 bases and J 1 base, with 9 bases left between them. From germline, CDR1 is LNHDA and CDR2 SQIVND (reference sequence). CDR3 length: 13 residues. CDR3 coding DNA: TGTGCCAGTAGCATCCAGATTAACTATGGCTACACCTTC. Protein product: CASSIQINYGYTF.

This clone has a handful of counts. The chain is built from TRBV6-5 and TRBJ2-5; TRBD1 aligns across 7 bases. J gave up 0 bases and V 6 bases, and 7 bases lay outside the gene matches. Germline CDR1 and CDR2: MNHEY and SVGAGI. The CDR3 is 15 amino acids. The CDR3 sequence is CASRSGQGDQETQYF. In DNA, the CDR3 is TGTGCCAGCAGATCGGGGCAGGGGGACCAAGAGACCCAGTACTTC.

This chain connects TRBV7-2 to TRBJ2-3; tentatively, D is TRBD2 (5 bases). V was pared by 1 base and J by 0 bases, with 8 bases between. The CDR3 is 15 amino acids. CDR1 and CDR2 from the germline V gene are SGHTA and FQGNSA. CDR3 region: CASSLGTPSTDTQYF. As DNA, the CDR3 is TGTGCCAGCAGCTTAGGGACTCCTAGCACAGATACGCAGTATTTT.

The rearrangement links TRBV18 to TRBJ2-7; D unclear. This CDR3 contains 14 residues. The germline gives CDR1 KGHSH, CDR2 LQKENI. The germline V and J ends were trimmed by 1 base and 2 bases, with 9 bases remaining between them. CDR3 in amino acids: CASSPLKFTYEQYF. The CDR3 DNA is TGTGCCAGCTCACCACTTAAATTTACCTACGAGCAGTACTTC.

The genes are TRBV28 and TRBJ2-1; 16 positions match TRBD2. The V and J ends lost 1 base and 8 bases, in that order; junction bases with no gene match: 5. There are 17 residues in the CDR3. Germline V gene lookup returns CDR1 MDHEN and CDR2 SYDVKM. DNA for the CDR3: TGTGCCAGCAGTTTATCGGGACTAGCGGGAGGGCCCGATGAGCAGTTCTTC. Its protein is CASSLSGLAGGPDEQFF.

This chain connects TRBV28 to TRBJ2-7; 7 positions match TRBD2. In germline, CDR1 is MDHEN, CDR2 SYDVKM. CDR3 length: 13 amino acids. Trimming took 4 bases from V and 7 from J; bases not matched to a gene: 7. CDR3 sequence reads: CASSYQQGGEQYF. For the CDR3, the DNA is TGTGCCAGCAGTTATCAGCAGGGAGGGGAGCAGTACTTC.

The chain couples TRBV7-9 to TRBJ1-1; no reliable D call. V was trimmed by 4 bases and J by 1 base, leaving 13 bases between them. Germline loops: CDR1 SEHNR, CDR2 FQNEAQ (reference sequence). The CDR3 covers 15 residues. CDR3 sequence (DNA): TGTGCCAGCAGCTCCCTTAGCAGCAAGAACACTGAAGCTTTCTTT. This gives the protein CASSSLSSKNTEAFF.

CDR3 loop: CASSLSGTALRELFF. CDR3 bases: TGTGCCAGCAGTCTCTCCGGGACTGCGTTACGGGAGCTGTTTTTT. The V call is TRBV6-5, the J call TRBJ2-2; D perhaps matches TRBD2 (6 bases). The CDR3 runs 15 residues. Germline values: CDR1 MNHEY, CDR2 SVGAGI. Trimming cost V 5 bases and J 9 bases, with 19 bases left between them.

The J gene is TRBJ1-3, the V gene TRBV19; the match to TRBD1 covers 7 bases. The junction had 10 bases not matched to a gene; V was cut back by 2 bases and J by 0 bases. Germline V gives CDR1 LNHDA, CDR2 SQIVND (reference sequence). The CDR3 consists of 18 residues. The CDR3 sequence is CASSIPPWTGRSGNTIYF. The DNA of the CDR3 is TGTGCCAGTAGTATACCTCCTTGGACAGGCCGCTCTGGAAACACCATATATTTT.

The chain couples TRBV10-1 to TRBJ2-5, with a weak D call TRBD1 (5 bases). The J call could be wrong; TRBJ2-7 is a better fit for the DNA end. The CDR3 is 16 amino acids. Germline CDR1 WNHNN, CDR2 SYGVQD (reference sequence). CDR3: CASSRMGRRKSYEQYF. The CDR3 DNA reads TGCGCCAGCAGCCGAATGGGGCGCCGAAAATCCTACGAGCAGTACTTC.

The V call is TRBV9, the J call TRBJ2-7; maybe TRBD2 (6 bases). V was trimmed by 5 bases and J by 3 bases, leaving 21 bases between them. Per germline, CDR1 SGDLS and CDR2 YYNGEE. CDR3 length: 16 residues. CDR3 protein: CASRGGAITLLYEQYF. Written as DNA, the CDR3 is TGTGCCAGCAGGGGGGGAGCGATCACCCTTCTCTACGAGCAGTACTTC.

The chain couples TRBV4-2 to TRBJ1-2; weak D call: TRBD1 (6 bases). Trimming cost V 4 bases and J 1 base, with 13 bases left between them. The CDR3 runs 15 residues. The germline V gene encodes CDR1 LGHNA and CDR2 YNFKEQ. The DNA of the CDR3 is TGTGCCAGCAGCCCAGGGGAGGGGAGTAACTATGGCTACACCTTC. Protein sequence: CASSPGEGSNYGYTF.

Only a few counts were recorded for this clone. CDR3 loop: CASILAGGPYEQYF. The DNA for the CDR3 is TGTGCCAGCATTCTAGCGGGAGGCCCCTACGAGCAGTACTTC. The chain is built from TRBV28 and TRBJ2-7, with TRBD2 identical over 11 bases. With V trimmed by 7 bases and J by 2 bases, 4 bases remained unmatched. Germline V gene lookup returns CDR1 MDHEN and CDR2 SYDVKM. This CDR3 contains 14 residues.

The chain recombines TRBV6-4 with TRBJ2-7; tentatively, D is TRBD2 (5 bases). From germline, CDR1 is MRHNA and CDR2 SNTAGT. V lost 7 bases and J 2 bases, leaving 15 bases between the germline ends. The CDR3 runs to 14 residues. CDR3 nucleotide sequence: TGTGCCAGCATGAGTAAGGAGGTGGCCTACGAGCAGTACTTC. Encoded protein: CASMSKEVAYEQYF.

The rearrangement links TRBV5-6 to TRBJ2-1; 9 nucleotides line up with TRBD2. The J segment lost 4 bases and the V segment lost 9 bases, leaving 17 bases of the junction unmatched. The CDR3 spans 17 residues. Per the germline V gene, CDR1 is SGHDT and CDR2 is YYEEEE. CDR3 region: CATHLSSGTGSYNEQFF. CDR3 coding DNA: TGTGCCACCCATTTATCTAGCGGGACGGGTTCTTACAATGAGCAGTTCTTC.

This chain connects TRBV15 to TRBJ1-1, with 8 bases matching TRBD1. The junction had 3 bases not matched to a gene; V was cut back by 2 bases and J by 1 base. Per the germline V gene, CDR1 is LNHNV and CDR2 is YYDKDF (reference sequence). The CDR3 is 15 residues long. The CDR3 nucleotides read TGTGCCACCAGCAGACCTGGACAGGGGAACACTGAAGCTTTCTTT. Translated, it gives CATSRPGQGNTEAFF.

This clone was detected ten times or more. The gene calls are TRBV28 and TRBJ2-7; 7 nucleotides line up with TRBD2. V trimming: 7 bases; J trimming: 2 bases; junction bases outside the gene matches: 2. The CDR3 has 12 residues. CDR1 and CDR2 (germline): MDHEN, SYDVKM. The CDR3 coding sequence is TGTGCCAGCACGAGCGGGACCTACGAGCAGTACTTC. This codes for CASTSGTYEQYF.

The chain joins TRBV6-5 to TRBJ1-1; 7 bases are a match to TRBD1. Germline V gene sequence: CDR1 MNHEY, CDR2 SVGAGI. V was clipped by 6 bases and J by 1 base; unmatched bases: 5. This CDR3 contains 14 residues. CDR3 sequence (DNA): TGTGCCAGCAGGCGAAACAGGGGGAACACTGAAGCTTTCTTT. It codes for CASRRNRGNTEAFF.

The chain is built from TRBV7-6 and TRBJ2-1, with D possibly being TRBD2 (6 bases). Trimming left V 4 bases short and J 4 bases short, with 20 bases between. This CDR3 region has 17 residues. Germline CDR1 and CDR2: SGHVS and FNYEAQ. The CDR3 nucleotides are TGTGCCAGCAGCTACGACTCCTCGGGACTCGTTTACAATGAGCAGTTCTTC. Its translation is CASSYDSSGLVYNEQFF.

The chain is built from TRBV28 and TRBJ1-2; D not resolved. Trimming took off 2 bases at V and 4 bases at J, with 5 bases between the two ends. In germline, CDR1 is MDHEN, CDR2 SYDVKM. The CDR3 spans 12 residues. The CDR3 region is CASSLRSYGYTF. The CDR3 nucleotides are TGTGCCAGCAGTTTACGTTCCTATGGCTACACCTTC.

This clone showed up just once. J is TRBJ2-1 and V is TRBV2, with 8 bases aligning to TRBD2. V lost 5 bases, J lost 6 bases, and 3 bases stayed unmatched. Looked up from germline, CDR1 is SNHLY and CDR2 is FYNNEI. The CDR3 totals 13 residues. The DNA for the CDR3 is TGTGCCAGCAGTAGAGCGGGGGTCAATGAGCAGTTCTTC. Its translation: CASSRAGVNEQFF.

CDR3 region: CASRFQGVHPYEQYF. The CDR3 coding sequence is TGCGCCAGCAGATTCCAGGGGGTCCATCCCTACGAGCAGTACTTC. The V call is TRBV5-1, the J call TRBJ2-7, with 7 bases fitting TRBD1. The V gene end was trimmed by 5 bases and the J gene end by 2 bases; junction bases not matched to a gene: 10. The length of the CDR3 is 15 residues. Looked up from germline, CDR1 is SGHRS and CDR2 is YFSETQ.

This clone has only one observation. V gene TRBV19 combines with J gene TRBJ2-2; 7 bases agree with TRBD1. Per germline, CDR1 LNHDA and CDR2 SQIVND (reference sequence). The V and J ends lost 1 base and 0 bases, in that order; junction bases with no gene match: 11. CDR3 length: 19 residues. The CDR3 loop reads CASSIGQGHFIANTGELFF. DNA for the CDR3: TGTGCCAGTAGTATAGGACAGGGACATTTCATCGCGAACACCGGGGAGCTGTTTTTT.

Comment on this clone: This same CDR3 is encoded by further DNA sequences in the sample. The V and J genes are TRBV19 and TRBJ1-1; D unresolved. Between the trimmed V and J ends, which lost 3 bases and 1 base, there was a span of 6 bases. The CDR3 has 13 amino acids. CDR1 and CDR2 from the germline V gene are LNHDA and SQIVND (reference sequence). This CDR3 reads CASSIRGNTEAFF. CDR3 bases: TGTGCCAGTAGTATCCGAGGGAACACTGAAGCTTTCTTT.

The chain joins TRBV11-3 to TRBJ2-2, with 9 positions matching TRBD2. The CDR3 contains 15 residues. Germline-derived CDR1 and CDR2 are SGHNT and YENEEA. V lost 5 bases and J lost 0; bases outside the gene matches: 1. The CDR3 DNA follows: TGTGCCAGCAGCCCTAGCGGGACGAACACCGGGGAGCTGTTTTTT. Its translation is CASSPSGTNTGELFF.

The V gene is TRBV15, the J gene TRBJ2-5; D gene unclear. This CDR3 has 12 residues. Germline CDR1 LNHNV, CDR2 YYDKDF (reference sequence). V dropped 2 bases and J dropped 2 bases, with 3 bases sitting between them. CDR3 coding DNA: TGTGCCACCAGCAGACCTCAAGAGACCCAGTACTTC. This translates into CATSRPQETQYF.

The chain links TRBV5-1 to TRBJ2-1; 7 positions match TRBD2. The CDR3 length is 15 residues. The V gene end was trimmed by 0 bases and the J gene end by 7 bases; junction bases not matched to a gene: 7. The germline V gene has CDR1 SGHRS and CDR2 YFSETQ. CDR3 nucleotides: TGCGCCAGCAGCTTGGTCCCCCTAGCGGTAAATGAGCAGTTCTTC. Its translation: CASSLVPLAVNEQFF.

This clone appeared a few times. The J gene is TRBJ2-7, the V gene TRBV6-5, with TRBD2 identical over 9 bases. CDR1 and CDR2 (germline): MNHEY, SVGAGI. This CDR3 region has 14 residues. Unmatched junction bases numbered 5, after V lost 5 bases and J lost 3 bases. CDR3: CASSELAGNYEQYF. CDR3 nucleotide sequence: TGTGCCAGCAGTGAGCTAGCGGGAAACTACGAGCAGTACTTC.